The T cell receptor beta chain described here comes from a study of blood T cells in healthy people across ages. Primers used in a second PCR of roughly 6 to 11 cycles were a sample-barcoded 5' primer and a J-beta primer mix. TCRdb re-derived calls from the 5' RACE reads in MiXCR, one entry per CDR3 protein. This repertoire shows 800,000 to 950,000 distinct CDR3 sequences, around 36% found once; its top ten account for roughly 13%. Findings and caveats of the study: It was not possible, with unsorted PBMCs, to conclusively compare naive and antigen-experienced cells. Percentage of naive T cells showed a strong correlation with TCR beta diversity.

V lost 6 bases to trimming and J lost 11 bases, with 28 bases between them. Germline V CDR1 and CDR2: MNHEY, SVGEGT. There are 16 residues in the CDR3. As for this clonotype: Its cognate antigen is unknown.

The rearrangement joins TRBV6-2 or TRBV6-3 to TRBJ2-5; possible D gene TRBD2, 6 bases. The source is a man between 18 and 35 years old in good health. The sample was blood. The CDR3 region is CASRSGTFLSYNEQYF. The CDR3 nucleotides read TGTGCCAGCAGATCGGGGACTTTCCTTTCCTACAATGAGCAGTACTTC.